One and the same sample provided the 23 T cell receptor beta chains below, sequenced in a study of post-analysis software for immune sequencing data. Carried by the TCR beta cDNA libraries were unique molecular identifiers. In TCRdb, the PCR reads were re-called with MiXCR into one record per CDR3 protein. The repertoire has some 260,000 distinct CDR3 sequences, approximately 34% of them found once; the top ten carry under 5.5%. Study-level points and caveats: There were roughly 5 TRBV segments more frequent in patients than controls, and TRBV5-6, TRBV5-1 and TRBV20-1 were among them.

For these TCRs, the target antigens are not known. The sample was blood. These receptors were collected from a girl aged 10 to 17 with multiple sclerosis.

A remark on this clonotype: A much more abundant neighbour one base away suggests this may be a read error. Here the CDR3 reads CASSDEGGAESYNEQYF. The CDR3, as DNA: TGTGCCAGCAGCGACGAGGGGGGGGCCGAGTCCTACAATGAGCAGTACTTC. The chain links TRBV3-1 to TRBJ2-1; D possibly corresponds to TRBD2 (7 bases). The J call is doubtful: the DNA matches TRBJ2-7 better. From germline, CDR1 is LGHDT and CDR2 YNNKEL (reference sequence). The CDR3 is 17 amino acids.

The CDR3 reads CAIREDSVGQPQHF. CDR3 nucleotides: TGTGCCATCAGGGAGGACAGTGTGGGGCAGCCCCAGCATTTT. V gene TRBV10-3 combines with J gene TRBJ1-5; tentatively, D is TRBD1 (6 bases). The CDR3 contains 14 residues. Germline values: CDR1 ENHRY, CDR2 SYGVKD. V was pared by 6 bases and J by 7 bases, with 16 bases between.

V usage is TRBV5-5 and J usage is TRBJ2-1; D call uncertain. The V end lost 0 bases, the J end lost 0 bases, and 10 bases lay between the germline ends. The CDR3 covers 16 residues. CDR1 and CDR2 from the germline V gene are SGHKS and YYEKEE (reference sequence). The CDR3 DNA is TGTGCCAGCAGCTTGGAGCCCGTAAGCTCCTACAATGAGCAGTTCTTC. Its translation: CASSLEPVSSYNEQFF.

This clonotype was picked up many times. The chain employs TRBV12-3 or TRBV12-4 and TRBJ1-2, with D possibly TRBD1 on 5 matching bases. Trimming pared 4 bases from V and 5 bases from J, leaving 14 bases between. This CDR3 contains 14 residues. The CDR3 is CASSWGGERYGYTF. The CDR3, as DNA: TGTGCCAGCAGTTGGGGGGGGGAGAGGTATGGCTACACCTTC.

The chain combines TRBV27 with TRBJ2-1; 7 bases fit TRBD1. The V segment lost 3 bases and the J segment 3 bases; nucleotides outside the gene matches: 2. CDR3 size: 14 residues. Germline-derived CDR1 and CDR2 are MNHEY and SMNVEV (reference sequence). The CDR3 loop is CASSFGDSYNEQFF. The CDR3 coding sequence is TGTGCCAGCAGTTTTGGGGACAGCTACAATGAGCAGTTCTTC.

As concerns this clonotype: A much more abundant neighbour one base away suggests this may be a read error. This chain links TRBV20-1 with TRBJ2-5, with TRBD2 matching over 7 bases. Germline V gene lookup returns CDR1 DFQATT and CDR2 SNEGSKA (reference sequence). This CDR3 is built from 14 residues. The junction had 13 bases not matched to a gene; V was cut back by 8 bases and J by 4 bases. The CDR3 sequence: CSTLSGGRGETQYF. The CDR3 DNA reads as TGCAGTACTCTGAGCGGAGGGAGGGGAGAGACCCAGTACTTC.

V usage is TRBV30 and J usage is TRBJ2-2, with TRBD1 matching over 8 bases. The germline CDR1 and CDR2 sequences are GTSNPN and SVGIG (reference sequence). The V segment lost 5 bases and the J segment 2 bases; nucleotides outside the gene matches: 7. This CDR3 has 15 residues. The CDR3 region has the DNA TGTGCCTGGGGCCGGGACAGGCTAAACACCGGGGAGCTGTTTTTT. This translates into CAWGRDRLNTGELFF.

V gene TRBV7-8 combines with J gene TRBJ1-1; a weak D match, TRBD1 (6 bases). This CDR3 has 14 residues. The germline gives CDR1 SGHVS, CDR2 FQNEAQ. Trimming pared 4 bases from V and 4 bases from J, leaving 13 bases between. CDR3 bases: TGTGCCAGCAGCTATATAGGGGGGTTCACTGAAGCTTTCTTT. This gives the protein CASSYIGGFTEAFF.

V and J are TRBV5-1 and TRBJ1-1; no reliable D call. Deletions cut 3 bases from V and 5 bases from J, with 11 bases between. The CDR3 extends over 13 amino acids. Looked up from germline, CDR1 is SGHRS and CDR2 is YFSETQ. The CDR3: CASSSAGRTEAFF. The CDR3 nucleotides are TGCGCCAGCAGCTCGGCGGGGAGGACTGAAGCTTTCTTT.

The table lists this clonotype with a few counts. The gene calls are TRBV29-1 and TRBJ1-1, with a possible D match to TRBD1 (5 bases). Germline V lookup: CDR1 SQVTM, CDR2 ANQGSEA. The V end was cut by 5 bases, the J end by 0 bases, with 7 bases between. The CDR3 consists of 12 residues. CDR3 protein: CSVQGMNTEAFF. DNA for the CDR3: TGCAGCGTTCAGGGCATGAACACTGAAGCTTTCTTT.

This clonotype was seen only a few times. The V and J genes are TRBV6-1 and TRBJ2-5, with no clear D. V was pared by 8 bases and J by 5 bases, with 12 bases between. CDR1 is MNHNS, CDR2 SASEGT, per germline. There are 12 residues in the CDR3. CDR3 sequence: CASSAGLETQYF. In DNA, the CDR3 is TGTGCCAGCTCCGCCGGGTTGGAGACCCAGTACTTC.

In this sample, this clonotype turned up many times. The CDR3 bases are TGCGCCAGCAGCTTGGGTGGGGACATTCAGTACTTC. The encoded protein is CASSLGGDIQYF. The chain is built from TRBV5-1 and TRBJ2-4; D gene uncertain. The germline gives CDR1 SGHRS, CDR2 YFSETQ. The CDR3 is made up of 12 amino acids. V was cut by 0 bases and J by 8 bases, with 6 bases left in between.

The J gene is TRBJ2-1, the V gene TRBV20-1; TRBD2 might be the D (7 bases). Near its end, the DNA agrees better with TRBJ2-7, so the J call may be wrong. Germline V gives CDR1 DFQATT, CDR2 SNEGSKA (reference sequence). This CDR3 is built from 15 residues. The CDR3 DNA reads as TGCAGTGCATCAAAGGACCGGGGGGACAACAACGAGCAGTACTTC. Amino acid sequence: CSASKDRGDNNEQYF.

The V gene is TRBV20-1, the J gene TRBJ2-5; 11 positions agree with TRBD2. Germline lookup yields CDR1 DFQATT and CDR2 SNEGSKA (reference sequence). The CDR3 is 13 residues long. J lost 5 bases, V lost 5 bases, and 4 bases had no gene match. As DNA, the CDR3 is TGCAGTGCTGGACTAGCGGGTCGGGAGACCCAGTACTTC. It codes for CSAGLAGRETQYF.

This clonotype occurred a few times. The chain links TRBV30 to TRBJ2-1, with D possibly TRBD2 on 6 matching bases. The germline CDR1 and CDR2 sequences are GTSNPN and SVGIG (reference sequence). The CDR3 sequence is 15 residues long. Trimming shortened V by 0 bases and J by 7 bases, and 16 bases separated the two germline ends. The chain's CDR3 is CAWSVGLGRENEQFF. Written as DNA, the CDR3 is TGTGCCTGGAGTGTGGGACTGGGACGGGAGAATGAGCAGTTCTTC.

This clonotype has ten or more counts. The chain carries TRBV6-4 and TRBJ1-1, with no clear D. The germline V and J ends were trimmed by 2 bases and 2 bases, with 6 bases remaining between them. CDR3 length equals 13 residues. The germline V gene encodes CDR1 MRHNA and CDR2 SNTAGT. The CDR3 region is CASSDKGNTEAFF. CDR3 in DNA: TGTGCCAGCAGTGACAAGGGTAACACTGAAGCTTTCTTT.

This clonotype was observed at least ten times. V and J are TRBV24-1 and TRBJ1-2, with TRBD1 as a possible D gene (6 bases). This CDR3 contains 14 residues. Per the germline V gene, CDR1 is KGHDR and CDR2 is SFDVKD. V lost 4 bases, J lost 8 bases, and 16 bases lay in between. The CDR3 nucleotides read TGTGCCACCAGTGACGACAGGTCCCACAACGGCTACACCTTC. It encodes CATSDDRSHNGYTF.

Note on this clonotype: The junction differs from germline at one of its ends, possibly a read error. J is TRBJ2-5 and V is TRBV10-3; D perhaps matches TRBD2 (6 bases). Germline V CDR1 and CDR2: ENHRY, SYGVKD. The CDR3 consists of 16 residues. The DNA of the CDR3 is TGCGCCATCAGTGAGACCGGGACTGGAAACCAAGAGACCCAGTACTTC. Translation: CAISETGTGNQETQYF.

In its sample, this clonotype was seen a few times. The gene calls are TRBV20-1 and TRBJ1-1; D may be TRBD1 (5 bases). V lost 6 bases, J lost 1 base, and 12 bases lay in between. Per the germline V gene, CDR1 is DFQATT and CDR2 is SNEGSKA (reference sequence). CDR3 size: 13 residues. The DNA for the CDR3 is TGCAGTGCCCCTGGGACCCAGAACACTGAAGCTTTCTTT. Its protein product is CSAPGTQNTEAFF.

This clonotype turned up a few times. The CDR3 loop reads CASSAVDGSSYNEQFF. In DNA form, the CDR3 reads TGTGCCAGCAGCGCTGTTGACGGAAGCTCCTACAATGAGCAGTTCTTC. The chain couples TRBV28 to TRBJ2-1; D ambiguous. The CDR3 has 16 amino acids. V gave up 6 bases and J gave up 0 bases, with 15 bases separating them. The germline gives CDR1 MDHEN, CDR2 SYDVKM.

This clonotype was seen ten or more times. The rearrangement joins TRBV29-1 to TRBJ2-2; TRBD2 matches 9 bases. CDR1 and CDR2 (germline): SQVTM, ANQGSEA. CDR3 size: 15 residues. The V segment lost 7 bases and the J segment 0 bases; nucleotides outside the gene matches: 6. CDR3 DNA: TGCAGCGCCCTAGCTAGCGGGACGAACACCGGGGAGCTGTTTTTT. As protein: CSALASGTNTGELFF.

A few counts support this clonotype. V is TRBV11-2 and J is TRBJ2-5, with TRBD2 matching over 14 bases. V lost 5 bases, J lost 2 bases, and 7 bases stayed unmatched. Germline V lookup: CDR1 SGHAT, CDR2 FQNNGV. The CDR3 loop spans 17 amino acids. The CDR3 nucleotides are TGTGCCAGCAGCCACCCCGGGACTAGCGGGGGACAAGAGACCCAGTACTTC. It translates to CASSHPGTSGGQETQYF.

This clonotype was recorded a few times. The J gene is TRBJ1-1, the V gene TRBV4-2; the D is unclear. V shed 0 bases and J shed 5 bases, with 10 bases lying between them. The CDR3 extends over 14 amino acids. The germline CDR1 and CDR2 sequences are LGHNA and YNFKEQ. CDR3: CASSQERRKTEAFF. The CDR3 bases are TGTGCCAGCAGCCAAGAACGGCGAAAGACTGAAGCTTTCTTT.